These T cell receptor beta chains were read from a single sample in a study of T cell responses to AZD1222 COVID-19 vaccine. Sequencing was performed with immunoSEQ multiplex PCR; in TCRdb, only in-frame clones are kept and a portion is missing. This sample has about 100,000 clones, with nearly 90% found just once. The source was peripheral blood, collected 28 days after the second AZD1222 dose. These receptors were collected from an adult who received the AZD1222 COVID-19 vaccine. The CDR3 runs from the conserved cysteine through the conserved F or W. The order of the fields is V gene, J gene, CDR3 protein.

TRBV2	TRBJ2-2	CASSMGLAGHTGELFF
TRBV11-2	TRBJ2-3	CASSLGSFNTQYF
TRBV30	TRBJ2-7	CAWSVLPGRGSNEQYF
TRBV12-3/TRBV12-4	TRBJ2-7	CASSPSDSYEQYF
TRBV27	TRBJ1-6	CASRGQGYNSPLHF
TRBV9	TRBJ2-2	CSSSVGSNTGELFF
TRBV11-2	TRBJ1-5	CASSLDTGSNQPQHF
TRBV7-9	TRBJ1-1	CASSLGGQGVWAFF
TRBV6-5	TRBJ1-4	CASSSEVIGGEKLFF
TRBV6-5	TRBJ1-6	CASRGQYNSPLHF
TRBV5-4	TRBJ2-7	CASSQPGQAAYEQYF
TRBV5-4	TRBJ1-2	CASSLVPREAYGYTF